These T cell receptor beta chains were read from a single sample in a study of shared clonotypes between healthy human individuals. Method: immunoSEQ multiplex PCR; TCRdb's copy keeps in-frame clones and lacks some. The data contain under 600,000 clones, about 97% of them seen just once; the ten biggest clones take up around 0.057%. The specimen sequenced was naive CD4+ T cells sorted from blood. All receptors come from a woman younger than 45 in good health. Each CDR3 is given with its conserved first and last residue. D genes are given only for firm matches. Only part of the rows carry a size: once, few, many, or a class if the clone is expanded.

d_call	v_call	j_call	clone_size	cdr3_nt	cdr3_aa
TRBD1	TRBV6-6	TRBJ2-7	NA	TGTGCCAGCAGGCAGGGACAGGGGAGCCCCTACGAGCAGTACTTC	CASRQGQGSPYEQYF
NA	TRBV7-9	TRBJ1-1	NA	TGTGCCAGCAGCAAGCGGCTTCAGGGGACGAACACTGAAGCTTTCTTT	CASSKRLQGTNTEAFF
NA	TRBV7-8	TRBJ1-1	NA	TGTGCCAGCAGCCCCCTGCGGGGGATGGCTTTCTTT	CASSPLRGMAFF
NA	TRBV2	TRBJ1-1	NA	TGTGCCAGCAGCTCTAGGAGGAACACTGAAGCTTTCTTT	CASSSRRNTEAFF
TRBD1	TRBV10-2	TRBJ1-2	NA	TGCGCCAGCAGTGAGTCCGACAGGGCTAACTATGGCTACACCTTC	CASSESDRANYGYTF
NA	TRBV6-5	TRBJ2-1	once	TGTGCCAGCAGTGACCGCCAGCCCTTCTTC	CASSDRQPFF
TRBD2	TRBV10-2	TRBJ2-7	NA	TGCGCCAGCAGTCCGGCTAGCGGGAGGTTCGAGCAGTACTTC	CASSPASGRFEQYF
NA	TRBV5-1	TRBJ2-2	NA	TGCGCCAGCAGTTATCAGGGGAACGGGGAGCTGTTTTTT	CASSYQGNGELFF
TRBD2	TRBV6-6	TRBJ2-7	once	TGTGCCAGCAGTAAGGGACTAGCGGGCACTGGGTACGAGCAGTACTTC	CASSKGLAGTGYEQYF
NA	TRBV18	TRBJ1-4	NA	TGTGCCAGCTCACGGGGAGGGAATAATGAAAAACTGTTTTTT	CASSRGGNNEKLFF
NA	TRBV19	TRBJ1-1	NA	TGTGCCAGTAAAACACAGAGGGACACTGAAGCTTTCTTT	CASKTQRDTEAFF
NA	TRBV19	TRBJ1-3	NA	TGTGCCAGTAGTATTGAATCAGGGAGAAACACCATATATTTT	CASSIESGRNTIYF
NA	TRBV4-2	TRBJ2-3	NA	TGTGCCAGCAGCCAAGATATGACGGGAGTTGAAGATACGCAGTATTTT	CASSQDMTGVEDTQYF
NA	TRBV25-1	TRBJ1-4	NA	TGTGCCAGCAGTGAATGGGGTGGGGATGAAAAACTGTTTTTT	CASSEWGGDEKLFF
NA	TRBV4-2	TRBJ2-7	NA	TGTGCCAGCAGCCCTCGGGGTTGGTACAACGAAACCTACGAGCAGTACTTC	CASSPRGWYNETYEQYF
TRBD2	TRBV28	TRBJ2-3	NA	TGTGCCAGCAGTTCACCGACTAGCGGGAGGCAAGATACGCAGTATTTT	CASSSPTSGRQDTQYF
NA	TRBV10-3	TRBJ2-1	NA	TGTGCCATCAGTGACCTCGGGAAGGGGGAAGGGCAGTTCTTC	CAISDLGKGEGQFF
NA	TRBV5-1	TRBJ2-3	NA	TGCGCCAGCAGCAGGCGGGGAGCGGATGTTGGCACAGATACGCAGTATTTT	CASSRRGADVGTDTQYF